This TCR beta chain appears in the sequencing data of a study of OX40 agonist ivuxolimab in advanced cancers. Study in general: Dose-escalation subjects each had hepatocellular carcinoma, melanoma, renal cell or head and neck cancer. Two cutaneous melanoma patients and one hepatocellular carcinoma patient, three in all, had partial responses. Points from the study as a whole: At 0.1 to 3.0 mg/kg, CD4+ and CD8+ blood T cells expanded clonally by week 6. Low normalized clonal expansion also occurred in some nonresponding patients.

Produced via immunoSEQ multiplex PCR; TCRdb's table is partial and in-frame only. The profile covers some 90,000 clones, with approximately 89% appearing a single time and 0.81% taken by the ten largest. Regarding this clone: The antigen is undetermined.

The sample consisted of CD4+ or CD8+ T cells sorted from blood, taken in a trial of the OX40 agonist ivuxolimab. This clonotype originated in an adult with an advanced solid tumor such as melanoma, head and neck, liver or kidney cancer.

The CDR3 is CASSFGGESRPQHF. CDR3 bases: TGTGCCAGCAGTTTTGGGGGGGAGTCCCGGCCCCAGCATTTT. The chain has TRBV28 and TRBJ1-5; perhaps TRBD1 as D (5 bases). Germline CDR1 reads MDHEN; CDR2 reads SYDVKM. Trimming removed 3 bases at V and 9 bases at J, with 15 bases between. CDR3 length: 14 amino acids.